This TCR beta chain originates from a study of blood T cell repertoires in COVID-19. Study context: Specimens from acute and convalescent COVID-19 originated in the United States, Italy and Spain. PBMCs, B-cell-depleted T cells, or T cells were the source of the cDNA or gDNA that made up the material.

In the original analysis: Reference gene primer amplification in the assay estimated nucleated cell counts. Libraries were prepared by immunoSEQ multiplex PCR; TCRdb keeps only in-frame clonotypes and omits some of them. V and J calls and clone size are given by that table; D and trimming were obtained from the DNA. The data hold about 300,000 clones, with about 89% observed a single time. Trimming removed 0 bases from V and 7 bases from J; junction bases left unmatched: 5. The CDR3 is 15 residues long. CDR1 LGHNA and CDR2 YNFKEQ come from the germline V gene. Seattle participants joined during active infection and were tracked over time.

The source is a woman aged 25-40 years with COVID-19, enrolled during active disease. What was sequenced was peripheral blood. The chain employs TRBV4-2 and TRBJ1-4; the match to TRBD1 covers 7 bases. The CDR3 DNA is TGTGCCAGCAGCCAAGAGCAGGGGGTTAGTGAAAAACTGTTTTTT. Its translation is CASSQEQGVSEKLFF.